These 21 T cell receptor beta chains originate from one sample sequenced in a study of PD-1 blockade in mismatch repair-deficient tumors. Sequenced by immunoSEQ multiplex PCR; TCRdb stores in-frame clones only, minus some. The table lists 40,000 to 65,000 clones, 81% of them singletons. Specimen: peripheral blood, collected 20 weeks after starting pembrolizumab. Every receptor here comes from an adult with mismatch repair-deficient cancer.

This clone is a singleton in its sample. CDR3 DNA: TGTGCCAGCAGTCGGGACCACAATGAGCAGTTCTTC. This codes for CASSRDHNEQFF. V gene TRBV9 combines with J gene TRBJ2-1; D might be TRBD1 or TRBD2, each matching 5 bases. Germline CDR1 reads SGDLS; CDR2 reads YYNGEE. The CDR3 extends over 12 amino acids. V was pared by 5 bases and J by 5 bases, with 8 bases between.

This chain connects TRBV5-4 to TRBJ1-1; 12 nucleotides match TRBD1. Germline V gives CDR1 SGHNT, CDR2 YYREEE (reference sequence). There are 17 residues in the CDR3. With 4 bases clipped from V and 4 bases from J, the junction kept 11 bases outside the gene matches. CDR3 residues: CASSPPGQGAFGTEAFF. CDR3 nucleotides: TGTGCCAGCAGCCCCCCGGGACAGGGGGCATTTGGCACTGAAGCTTTCTTT.

This clone occurred once. V gene TRBV6-1 combines with J gene TRBJ2-7; D gene unclear. CDR3 length equals 17 residues. Trimming shortened V by 3 bases and J by 0 bases, and 18 bases separated the two germline ends. Germline loops: CDR1 MNHNS, CDR2 SASEGT. The CDR3 DNA reads as TGTGCCAGCAGTGACCGCCCCGGGCTAGGCCCCTCCTACGAGCAGTACTTC. Translating it yields CASSDRPGLGPSYEQYF.

The V and J genes are TRBV4-2 and TRBJ1-2; D ambiguous. The CDR3 totals 15 residues. Germline assignment: CDR1 LGHNA and CDR2 YNFKEQ. V was shortened by 1 base and J by 5 bases, with 14 bases between the two germline ends. This CDR3 is CASSQGDGGGYGYTF. The DNA for the CDR3 is TGTGCCAGCAGCCAAGGAGACGGAGGCGGGTATGGCTACACCTTC.

This sequence joins TRBV7-6 and TRBJ1-2; 7 bases fit TRBD1. CDR1 and CDR2 from the germline V gene are SGHVS and FNYEAQ. This CDR3 spans 13 amino acids. V shed 5 bases and J 4 bases; nucleotides not matched to a gene: 4. CDR3: CASSLRTGYGYTF. CDR3 coding DNA: TGTGCCAGCAGCCTTAGGACAGGCTATGGCTACACCTTC.

The genes are TRBV7-8 and TRBJ2-6; no firm D call. This CDR3 spans 18 amino acids. CDR1 SGHVS and CDR2 FQNEAQ come from the germline V gene. V was trimmed by 5 bases and J by 5 bases, leaving 22 bases between them. The CDR3: CASSDQCYPQSRANVLTF. In DNA form, the CDR3 reads TGTGCCAGCAGCGACCAATGTTACCCACAAAGTCGGGCCAACGTCCTGACTTTC. Looking up the rest from reference TRBV7-8 and TRBJ2-6 gives the full variable domain: GAGVSQSPRYKVAKRGQDVALRCDPISGHVSLFWYQQALGQGPEFLTYFQNEAQLDKSGLPSDRFFAERPEGSVSTLKIQRTQQEDSAVYLCASSDQCYPQSRANVLTFGAGSRLTVL.

The CDR3 is CASSLFVLAGGNEQFF. CDR3 DNA sequence: TGTGCCAGCAGTTTATTTGTACTAGCGGGAGGCAATGAGCAGTTCTTC. The chain links TRBV27 to TRBJ2-1; 12 bases agree with TRBD2. Germline V gives CDR1 MNHEY, CDR2 SMNVEV (reference sequence). CDR3 length: 16 residues. The junction had 4 bases not matched to a gene; V was cut back by 1 base and J by 6 bases.

This chain links TRBV11-2 with TRBJ2-5; no reliable D call. Germline loops: CDR1 SGHAT, CDR2 FQNNGV. V lost 0 bases to trimming and J lost 5 bases, with 13 bases between them. This CDR3 region has 15 residues. The CDR3 spells CASSLDFRVGETQYF. In nucleotides, the CDR3 is TGTGCCAGCAGCTTAGATTTCCGGGTCGGGGAGACCCAGTACTTC.

This clone was seen a single time. The chain recombines TRBV5-1 with TRBJ2-7, with TRBD1 matching 7 bases. V shed 3 bases, J shed 5 bases, and the junction held 17 bases outside the gene matches. The CDR3 spans 17 residues. Germline V gene data show CDR1 as SGHRS and CDR2 as YFSETQ. The CDR3 loop is CASSSWLGRGLDDEQYF. In nucleotides, the CDR3 is TGCGCCAGCAGCTCTTGGTTGGGTAGGGGGCTTGACGACGAGCAGTACTTC.

The chain couples TRBV7-3 to TRBJ2-1; perhaps TRBD1 as D (6 bases). Germline-derived CDR1 and CDR2 are SGHTA and FQGTGA. This CDR3 contains 17 residues. Trimming took off 0 bases at V and 3 bases at J, with 15 bases between the two ends. The CDR3, as DNA: TGTGCCAGCAGCTTAACGGCTGGGCAGGGGATCTACAATGAGCAGTTCTTC. Amino acids: CASSLTAGQGIYNEQFF.

V gene TRBV28 combines with J gene TRBJ2-1, with TRBD2 as a possible D gene (5 bases). The CDR3 totals 14 residues. Germline CDR1 is MDHEN and CDR2 is SYDVKM. Trimming cost V 1 base and J 5 bases, with 9 bases left between them. The CDR3 spells CASSLLLDHNEQFF. The DNA for the CDR3 is TGTGCCAGCAGTTTATTACTAGATCACAATGAGCAGTTCTTC.

This sequence joins TRBV7-2 and TRBJ1-5; the D is unclear. The CDR3 totals 14 residues. Germline V lookup: CDR1 SGHTA, CDR2 FQGNSA. Deletions cut 5 bases from V and 3 bases from J, with 11 bases between. The DNA of the CDR3 is TGTGCCAGCAGCCCCCAGACGACCAATCAGCCCCAGCATTTT. Amino acids: CASSPQTTNQPQHF.

This clone was detected only once. The chain has TRBV14 and TRBJ2-7, with unresolved D. V lost 3 bases to trimming and J lost 5 bases, with 17 bases between them. CDR1 and CDR2 from the germline V gene are SGHDN and FVKESK. There are 15 residues in the CDR3. The CDR3 sequence: CASSQDPQARHEQYF. In DNA form, the CDR3 reads TGTGCCAGCAGCCAGGACCCCCAGGCGAGGCACGAGCAGTACTTC.

V is TRBV5-1 and J is TRBJ2-5, with D perhaps TRBD2 (6 bases). CDR3 size: 14 residues. The germline V gene has CDR1 SGHRS and CDR2 YFSETQ. V lost 2 bases and J lost 5, with 13 bases in between. CDR3 nucleotide sequence: TGCGCCAGCAGCTTTGAGGGAGGACGTGAGACCCAGTACTTC. This translates into CASSFEGGRETQYF.

CDR3 sequence: CSAYRALGAFF. The CDR3 DNA is TGCAGTGCTTACAGGGCCCTGGGAGCTTTCTTT. The chain joins TRBV20-1 to TRBJ1-1; D may be TRBD1 (6 bases). The CDR3 extends over 11 amino acids. Germline loops: CDR1 DFQATT, CDR2 SNEGSKA (reference sequence). Trimming pared 5 bases from V and 10 bases from J, leaving 14 bases between.

This chain uses TRBV7-9 with TRBJ2-5, with 7 bases identical to TRBD1. J was trimmed by 6 bases and V by 4 bases; bases with no gene match: 11. Germline CDR1 SEHNR, CDR2 FQNEAQ (reference sequence). This CDR3 region has 15 residues. CDR3 residues: CASSSETTGEKTQYF. The DNA of the CDR3 is TGTGCCAGCAGCTCGGAGACAACAGGGGAAAAGACCCAGTACTTC.

V usage is TRBV6-5 and J usage is TRBJ2-7; 9 positions agree with TRBD1. In germline, CDR1 is MNHEY, CDR2 SVGAGI. With 7 bases clipped from V and 2 bases from J, the junction kept 6 bases outside the gene matches. The CDR3 sequence is 14 residues long. CDR3: CASKPDRGAYEQYF. The CDR3, as DNA: TGTGCCAGCAAACCGGACAGGGGCGCCTACGAGCAGTACTTC.

CDR3 DNA sequence: TGTGCCACCCGGGAAAACAATCAGCCCCAGCATTTT. This gives the protein CATRENNQPQHF. The gene calls are TRBV18 and TRBJ1-5; D unresolved. Trimming took off 10 bases at V and 3 bases at J, with 10 bases between the two ends. CDR1 and CDR2 (germline): KGHSH, LQKENI. This CDR3 region has 12 residues.

The J gene is TRBJ2-1, the V gene TRBV9, with 8 bases aligning to TRBD2. Germline CDR1 SGDLS, CDR2 YYNGEE. CDR3 size: 17 residues. With V trimmed by 0 bases and J by 0 bases, 5 bases remained unmatched. CDR3 DNA sequence: TGTGCCAGCAGCGTAGGTGGCGGGAGGAGCTCCTACAATGAGCAGTTCTTC. Translating gives CASSVGGGRSSYNEQFF.

This clone was counted between two and nine times. The CDR3 nucleotides read TGTGCCAGCAGCTACCAGCAGGGCTACGAGCAGTACTTC. Its protein product is CASSYQQGYEQYF. This chain joins TRBV7-9 and TRBJ2-7; perhaps TRBD1 as D (5 bases). Germline V gives CDR1 SEHNR, CDR2 FQNEAQ (reference sequence). This CDR3 region has 13 residues. Trimming removed 4 bases from V and 3 bases from J, with 10 bases in between.

This clone came up once. The rearrangement uses TRBV7-2 and TRBJ1-1; no clear D. V was trimmed by 3 bases and J by 1 base, leaving 9 bases between them. This CDR3 is 14 amino acids long. Germline V gene data show CDR1 as SGHTA and CDR2 as FQGNSA. The CDR3 is CASSLWTPNTEAFF. CDR3 DNA: TGTGCCAGCAGCTTGTGGACTCCGAACACTGAAGCTTTCTTT.